The sequence of this TCR beta chain was determined in a study of control samples from healthy donors and cancer patients. J lost 0 bases, V lost 5 bases, and 12 bases had no gene match. Germline CDR1 reads SGHNT; CDR2 reads YENEEA. The CDR3 contains 19 residues. TCRdb keeps only in-frame clones here, not all; method: immunoSEQ multiplex PCR. Of more than 100,000 clones detected, more than 70% appear once; the ten largest clones hold 3.4%. The sequence came from a man aged 40-49 years in good health. The V gene is TRBV11-3, the J gene TRBJ2-7, with 14 bases fitting TRBD2. Material: blood. The CDR3 sequence is CASSIIPGLAGVSSYEQYF. In DNA form, the CDR3 reads TGTGCCAGCAGCATAATTCCGGGACTAGCGGGGGTCAGCTCCTACGAGCAGTACTTC.